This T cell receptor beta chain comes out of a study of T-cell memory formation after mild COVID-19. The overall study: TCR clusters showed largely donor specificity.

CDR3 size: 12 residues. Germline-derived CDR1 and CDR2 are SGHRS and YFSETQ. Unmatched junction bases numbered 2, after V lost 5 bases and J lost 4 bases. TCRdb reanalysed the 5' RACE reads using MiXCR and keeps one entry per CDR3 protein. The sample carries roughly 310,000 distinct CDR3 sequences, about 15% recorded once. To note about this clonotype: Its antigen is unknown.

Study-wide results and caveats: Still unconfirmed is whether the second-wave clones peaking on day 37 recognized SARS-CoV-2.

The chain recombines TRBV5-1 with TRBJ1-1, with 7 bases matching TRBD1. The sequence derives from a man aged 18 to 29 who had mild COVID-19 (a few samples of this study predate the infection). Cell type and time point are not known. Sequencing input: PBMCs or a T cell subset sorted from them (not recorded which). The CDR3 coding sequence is TGCGCCAGCAGAGGGGGCATCACTGAAGCTTTCTTT. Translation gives CASRGGITEAFF.